The sequence of this TCR beta chain was determined in a study of early T cells in non-severe SARS-CoV-2 infection. Study as a whole: Bulk RNA isolated from unsorted whole blood underwent sequencing; chains were not paired. Study-wide points: VDJdb matching, biased toward anti-spike CD8 responses, missed private and CD4 specificities.

The V and J ends lost 1 base and 5 bases respectively, with 11 bases between them. In germline, CDR1 is SGHAT, CDR2 FQNNGV. The CDR3 loop spans 14 amino acids. This clonotype came up a few times. What it binds is unknown. As part of library construction, unique molecular identifiers were attached to individual cDNA molecules. TCRdb fed the 5' RACE reads into MiXCR, producing one record per CDR3 protein. The sample lists 63,000 or so distinct CDR3 sequences, approximately 10% seen once, with under 7% in the top ten. Source: whole blood, taken at baseline. The chain employs TRBV11-2 and TRBJ2-5, with D possibly TRBD2 on 5 matching bases. This TCR was sampled from an adult who was a healthcare worker with PCR-confirmed SARS-CoV-2 infection or an uninfected control (not recorded which). CDR3 protein: CASSLGPTKETQYF. In nucleotides, the CDR3 is TGTGCCAGCAGCTTAGGACCGACTAAGGAGACCCAGTACTTC.